This TCR beta chain came from a study of coeliac disease. Whole-study context: Disease groups: newly diagnosed active, refractory type I, gluten-free-diet controlled.

Broader study findings: Active celiac intraepithelial and lamina propria samples had lower TRB and TRG clonality than control samples.

CDR3 length: 16 residues. From germline, CDR1 is SGHVS and CDR2 FQNEAQ. V was shortened by 3 bases and J by 0 bases, with 9 bases between the two germline ends. This clone was recorded only once. Its target is not known. TCRdb's copy holds only in-frame clones and misses some; the assay was immunoSEQ multiplex PCR. In the table there are thousands of clones, about two thirds of which are singletons. This sequence was found in a woman aged 18 to 35 with active celiac disease. The chain combines TRBV7-8 with TRBJ1-6; D is perhaps TRBD1 (6 bases). Sequencing used lamina propria lymphocytes from the gut. CDR3 sequence (DNA): TGTGCCAGCAGCTTTACAGGGAGCTCCTATAATTCACCCCTCCACTTT. It translates to CASSFTGSSYNSPLHF.